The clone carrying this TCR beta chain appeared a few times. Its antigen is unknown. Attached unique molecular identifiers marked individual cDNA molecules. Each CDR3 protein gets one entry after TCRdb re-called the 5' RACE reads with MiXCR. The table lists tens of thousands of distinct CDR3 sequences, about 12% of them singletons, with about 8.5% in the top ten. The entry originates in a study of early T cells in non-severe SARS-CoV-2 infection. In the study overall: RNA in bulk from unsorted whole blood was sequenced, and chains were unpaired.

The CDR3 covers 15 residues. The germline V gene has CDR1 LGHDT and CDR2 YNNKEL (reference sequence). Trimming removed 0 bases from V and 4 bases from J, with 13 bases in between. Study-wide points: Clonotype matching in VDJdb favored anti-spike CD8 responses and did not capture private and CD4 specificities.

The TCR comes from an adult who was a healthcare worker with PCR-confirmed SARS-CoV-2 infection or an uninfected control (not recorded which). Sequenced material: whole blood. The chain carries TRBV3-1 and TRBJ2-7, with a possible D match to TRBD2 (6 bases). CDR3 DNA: TGTGCCAGCAGCCAAGATGGCGGGATCAGTTACGAGCAGTACTTC. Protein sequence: CASSQDGGISYEQYF.